Below are 28 T cell receptor beta chains sequenced from a single sample in a study of glioma-infiltrating T cells after dendritic cell vaccination. Time point specified: after dendritic cell vaccination, including at tumor progression/relapse. Measured with immunoSEQ multiplex PCR; TCRdb has only the in-frame clones, and not every one. The repertoire has 75,000 to 85,000 clones, about nine tenths of them found once; the top ten carry 2% to 2.5%. The sample consisted of blood, taken after dendritic cell vaccination. The receptor source for this set is a human donor with glioblastoma.

The CDR3 region is CASSFLGGNSPLHF. The DNA of the CDR3 is TGTGCCAGCAGCTTCCTCGGGGGGAATTCACCCCTCCACTTT. The V call is TRBV7-2, the J call TRBJ1-6; tentatively, D is TRBD1 (5 bases). This CDR3 spans 14 amino acids. Germline CDR1 SGHTA, CDR2 FQGNSA. Trimming cost V 3 bases and J 7 bases, with 10 bases left between them.

This chain links TRBV10-3 with TRBJ1-1, with a possible D match to TRBD1 (5 bases). V was clipped by 6 bases and J by 6 bases, with 26 bases between them. The CDR3 covers 17 residues. Germline V lookup: CDR1 ENHRY, CDR2 SYGVKD. The CDR3 DNA reads TGTGCCATCAGATCCTGGACCGGGGGGATAGAGAAGGCTGAAGCTTTCTTT. Its translation is CAIRSWTGGIEKAEAFF.

Notes on this clone: It is unclear where the CDR3 begins or ends on the DNA, so no DNA is shown, and the CDR3 is as TCRdb lists it. This chain links TRBV21-1 with TRBJ1-1; the D call of TRBD1 is as the table states it, not checked on the DNA. TRBV21-1 is a pseudogene locus. The CDR3 is 16 residues long, ends included. This CDR3 reads CASSRRAGTPNTEAFF.

This chain connects TRBV28 to TRBJ2-5, with no clear D. V lost 6 bases to trimming and J lost 1 base, with 15 bases between them. Germline V gives CDR1 MDHEN, CDR2 SYDVKM. This CDR3 region has 15 residues. CDR3 sequence reads: CASSQRRAAQETQYF. CDR3 coding DNA: TGTGCCAGCAGCCAACGCCGCGCGGCCCAAGAGACCCAGTACTTC.

The genes are TRBV5-4 and TRBJ2-7; maybe TRBD2 (5 bases). Germline CDR1 reads SGHNT; CDR2 reads YYREEE (reference sequence). V lost 3 bases, J lost 1 base, and 8 bases lay in between. The CDR3 covers 13 residues. CDR3 region: CASSSGYSYEQYF. DNA for the CDR3: TGTGCCAGCAGCTCGGGGTATTCCTACGAGCAGTACTTC.

This clone appeared a few times. The J gene is TRBJ2-7, the V gene TRBV9; TRBD2 agrees at 7 bases. After removal of 0 bases from V and 4 bases from J, the junction contained 4 bases not matched to a gene. CDR1 is SGDLS, CDR2 YYNGEE, per germline. The CDR3 contains 14 residues. Written as DNA, the CDR3 is TGTGCCAGCAGCGTAGCGGGAGGTGATTACGAGCAGTACTTC. It specifies CASSVAGGDYEQYF.

The chain combines TRBV5-1 with TRBJ2-2; D unclear. The CDR3 sequence is 13 residues long. Germline loops: CDR1 SGHRS, CDR2 YFSETQ. V lost 3 bases and J lost 5, with 8 bases in between. CDR3 bases: TGCGCCAGCAGCTCTTACGGGACCGGGGAGCTGTTTTTT. Amino acids: CASSSYGTGELFF.

The chain couples TRBV5-1 to TRBJ2-3; 9 bases match TRBD1. Germline-derived CDR1 and CDR2 are SGHRS and YFSETQ. V dropped 4 bases and J dropped 6; count of bases not matched to a gene: 9. The CDR3 sequence is 15 residues long. The CDR3 DNA sequence: TGCGCCAGCAGCGTCACAGGGGGCGCCGAGGATACGCAGTATTTT. Translating gives CASSVTGGAEDTQYF.

V and J are TRBV7-2 and TRBJ2-3; 9 bases are a match to TRBD2. V lost 1 base, J lost 0 bases, and 2 bases stayed unmatched. Germline V gene lookup returns CDR1 SGHTA and CDR2 FQGNSA. This CDR3 comprises 16 residues. The chain's CDR3 is CASSLGLAASTDTQYF. CDR3 DNA: TGTGCCAGCAGCTTAGGACTAGCGGCTAGCACAGATACGCAGTATTTT.

The rearrangement uses TRBV19 and TRBJ1-1, with 8 bases lining up with TRBD1. Germline trimming cut 3 bases from V and 4 bases from J; bases unmatched to any gene: 7. CDR1 is LNHDA and CDR2 is SQIVND in the germline V gene (reference sequence). There are 15 residues in the CDR3. The chain's CDR3 is CASSMVPTGGTEAFF. The DNA of the CDR3 is TGTGCCAGTAGTATGGTCCCCACAGGGGGCACTGAAGCTTTCTTT.

The chain has TRBV7-9 and TRBJ1-1; perhaps TRBD1 as D (5 bases). The CDR3 has 15 residues. Per germline, CDR1 SEHNR and CDR2 FQNEAQ (reference sequence). V was clipped by 2 bases and J by 0 bases, with 10 bases between them. CDR3 sequence: CASSLWNRLNTEAFF. The CDR3 DNA follows: TGTGCCAGCAGCTTATGGAACAGGTTGAACACTGAAGCTTTCTTT.

In its sample, this clone was seen once. The chain uses TRBV5-1 and TRBJ1-2; TRBD1 matches 8 bases. The CDR3 runs to 14 residues. Germline V lookup: CDR1 SGHRS, CDR2 YFSETQ. V shed 4 bases and J 4 bases; nucleotides not matched to a gene: 6. DNA for the CDR3: TGCGCCAGCAGCGGAGGACAGGGTTCCTATGGCTACACCTTC. This sequence encodes CASSGGQGSYGYTF.

V is TRBV16 and J is TRBJ1-6; D is perhaps TRBD1 (5 bases). This CDR3 is built from 15 residues. Germline CDR1 KGHSY, CDR2 FQNENV. Trimming shortened V by 9 bases and J by 0 bases, and 12 bases separated the two germline ends. This CDR3 is CASGGGSSYNSPLHF. CDR3 nucleotides: TGTGCCAGTGGGGGAGGCAGCTCCTATAATTCACCCCTCCACTTT.

The chain couples TRBV10-3 to TRBJ1-2; 10 bases map to TRBD1. This CDR3 is 15 amino acids long. Per the germline V gene, CDR1 is ENHRY and CDR2 is SYGVKD. The ends lost 2 bases at V and 6 bases at J; junction bases unmatched: 6. The CDR3 DNA is TGTGCCATCAGTGAGCGACAGGGGGCTCGGGATGGCTACACCTTC. This encodes CAISERQGARDGYTF.

The gene calls are TRBV30 and TRBJ2-2; D unclear. V was cut by 0 bases and J by 6 bases, with 8 bases left in between. CDR3 size: 13 residues. The germline V gene has CDR1 GTSNPN and CDR2 SVGIG (reference sequence). The CDR3 DNA reads as TGTGCCTGGAGTGTACTAAGCGCCGGGGAGCTGTTTTTT. This encodes CAWSVLSAGELFF.

The rearrangement links TRBV11-3 to TRBJ2-1, with 7 bases identical to TRBD2. CDR3 length: 13 residues. The germline V gene encodes CDR1 SGHNT and CDR2 YENEEA. V lost 8 bases and J lost 8; bases outside the gene matches: 9. The CDR3 reads CASVLGLDDEQFF. As DNA, the CDR3 is TGTGCCAGCGTTCTCGGACTAGATGATGAGCAGTTCTTC.

The chain links TRBV4-2 to TRBJ2-3, with D perhaps TRBD1 (5 bases). The V gene lost 0 bases and the J gene lost 0 bases, with 13 bases spanning the gap. The CDR3 spans 17 residues. The V gene's germline CDR1 is LGHNA and CDR2 YNFKEQ. The CDR3 DNA reads as TGTGCCAGCAGCCAAGAAGGTTTTACAGGCAGCACAGATACGCAGTATTTT. Its protein product is CASSQEGFTGSTDTQYF.

This sequence joins TRBV2 and TRBJ1-1, with D uncertain. Germline values: CDR1 SNHLY, CDR2 FYNNEI. The CDR3 has 13 residues. Trimming left V 7 bases short and J 1 base short, with 10 bases between. The CDR3 region has the DNA TGTGCCAGCACCTACAGACCGAACACTGAAGCTTTCTTT. This codes for CASTYRPNTEAFF.

This sequence joins TRBV27 and TRBJ2-5; D call uncertain. Trimming stripped 4 bases from V and 8 bases from J, with 14 bases between. Germline CDR1 is MNHEY and CDR2 is SMNVEV (reference sequence). This CDR3 spans 13 amino acids. CDR3: CASSSRHRPTQYF. The CDR3 bases are TGTGCCAGCAGTTCACGTCACAGACCAACCCAGTACTTC.

The rearrangement joins TRBV13 to TRBJ1-6, with a weak D call TRBD1 (6 bases). Germline CDR1 PRHDT, CDR2 FYEKMQ (reference sequence). The CDR3 length is 15 residues. V lost 4 bases to trimming and J lost 5 bases, with 12 bases between them. CDR3 DNA sequence: TGTGCCAGCAGCTGGGGGGGCGGAAATAATTCACCCCTCCACTTT. This encodes CASSWGGGNNSPLHF.

J is TRBJ1-2 and V is TRBV19; TRBD1 agrees at 7 bases. V shed 7 bases and J 7 bases; nucleotides not matched to a gene: 18. The germline V gene has CDR1 LNHDA and CDR2 SQIVND (reference sequence). The CDR3 spans 16 residues. The CDR3 DNA is TGTGCCAGTACCCTCGGCGAGGGACAGATTGTCGCTGGCTACACCTTC. Translating gives CASTLGEGQIVAGYTF.

The genes are TRBV5-1 and TRBJ2-1; 7 bases match TRBD1. The ends lost 0 bases at V and 2 bases at J; junction bases unmatched: 2. CDR3 length: 15 amino acids. Per the germline V gene, CDR1 is SGHRS and CDR2 is YFSETQ. The CDR3 sequence is CASSLEGQTYNEQFF. Written as DNA, the CDR3 is TGCGCCAGCAGCTTGGAGGGACAGACCTACAATGAGCAGTTCTTC.

The V call is TRBV12-2, the J call TRBJ2-7; TRBD1 reflects the table's D call only, with no check against the DNA. TRBV12-2 is an annotated pseudogene. The CDR3 totals 15 residues. The CDR3 region has the DNA TGTGCAAGTCGCTTAGCTCGGGACAGGGCCTACGAGCAGTACTTC. Its protein is CASRLARDRAYEQYF.

J is TRBJ2-3 and V is TRBV5-1, with D possibly matching TRBD1 (5 bases). V gave up 3 bases and J gave up 4 bases, with 15 bases separating them. The CDR3 consists of 15 residues. Germline CDR1 and CDR2: SGHRS and YFSETQ. As DNA, the CDR3 is TGCGCCAGCAGCTCTGGGGCCCGGGTTGCAGATACGCAGTATTTT. Protein: CASSSGARVADTQYF.

This clone was observed a few times. This rearrangement joins TRBV6-6 to TRBJ1-4, with unresolved D. The ends were cut back, 4 bases at V and 3 bases at J, with 15 bases in the middle. Germline CDR1 reads MNHNY; CDR2 reads SVGAGI (reference sequence). The CDR3 loop spans 16 amino acids. The CDR3, as DNA: TGTGCCAGCAGTTTAGGACTAGGGAAAGCTAATGAAAAACTGTTTTTT. It codes for CASSLGLGKANEKLFF.

This clone was recorded once. The V call is TRBV7-9, the J call TRBJ1-1, with D perhaps matching TRBD1 (5 bases). CDR1 is SEHNR and CDR2 is FQNEAQ in the germline V gene (reference sequence). The V gene lost 1 base and the J gene lost 1 base, with 16 bases spanning the gap. The CDR3 sequence is 17 residues long. The CDR3 protein is CASSLGLDSSWNTEAFF. In DNA form, the CDR3 reads TGTGCCAGCAGCTTAGGCCTAGACAGCTCCTGGAACACTGAAGCTTTCTTT.

The chain is built from TRBV7-9 and TRBJ2-1; 10 nucleotides agree with TRBD2. V shed 1 base and J 2 bases; nucleotides not matched to a gene: 2. Germline values: CDR1 SEHNR, CDR2 FQNEAQ (reference sequence). The CDR3 loop spans 16 amino acids. CDR3 sequence reads: CASSLGSGRTYNEQFF. CDR3 nucleotides: TGTGCCAGCAGCTTAGGTAGCGGGAGGACCTACAATGAGCAGTTCTTC.

The chain combines TRBV30 with TRBJ1-1; 9 bases align to TRBD1. In germline, CDR1 is GTSNPN, CDR2 SVGIG (reference sequence). The trim removed 5 bases at V and 1 base at J, leaving 8 bases unmatched. The CDR3 contains 15 residues. CDR3 loop: CAWGGQGHPNTEAFF. CDR3 DNA: TGTGCCTGGGGGGGACAGGGCCACCCGAACACTGAAGCTTTCTTT.